This is a list of T cell receptor beta chains from one sample in a study of blood T cell repertoires in COVID-19. TCRdb's table, derived via immunoSEQ multiplex PCR, lists solely in-frame clones and lacks some. The sample contains roughly 220,000 clones, around 85% of which appear only once. The sample taken for sequencing was PBMCs or T cells enriched from blood (not recorded which). The receptors derive from a woman aged 40 to 50 with acute COVID-19. CDR3s leave out the opening cysteine and the closing phenylalanine or tryptophan.

>TRBV18|TRBJ2-1
ASSRGTSGRAANEQF
>TRBV15|TRBJ2-3
ATSRGSGDTDTQY
>TRBV27|TRBJ2-5
ASSLSSGVIQETQY
>TRBV9|TRBJ2-2
ASSALSGTPGELF
>TRBV7-9|TRBJ1-2
ASSAGQGGNYGYT
>TRBV6-2/TRBV6-3|TRBJ2-1
ASSYSTSGGGVEQF
>TRBV10-2|TRBJ2-3
ASSEIEGGGGTQY
>TRBV3-1/TRBV3-2|TRBJ1-2
ASSLPGTNYGYT
>TRBV15|TRBJ1-6
ATSRGQDSPLH
>TRBV7-9|TRBJ2-7
ASSLSGLAGWNEQY
>TRBV18|TRBJ1-1
ASSPGTGMNTEAF
>TRBV5-1|TRBJ2-3
ASSTRTSFDTQY
>TRBV9|TRBJ2-1
ASSVATGHEQF
>TRBV4-1|TRBJ2-6
ASSHTGFSGANVLT
>TRBV3-1/TRBV3-2|TRBJ1-5
ASSPVLHQPQH
>TRBV27|TRBJ1-2
ASRDEGGYT
>TRBV19|TRBJ1-1
ASSIWGETGAF
>TRBV11-2|TRBJ1-2
ASSLSVRGDNYGYT
>TRBV7-3|TRBJ2-1
ASSFTGQGVNEQF
>TRBV30|TRBJ2-3
AWSARTSLDTQY
>TRBV18|TRBJ1-1
ASSSDRDLGTEAF
>TRBV3-1/TRBV3-2|TRBJ2-1
ASSQAGTGFSNEQF
>TRBV7-9|TRBJ2-7
ASSSDRANYEQY
>TRBV3-1/TRBV3-2|TRBJ1-2
ASSPPGTGNHGYT
>TRBV7-2|TRBJ1-1
ASSLEGLNTEAF
>TRBV12-3/TRBV12-4|TRBJ2-7
ASSLHRDYEQY
>TRBV14|TRBJ1-3
ASSQKQGWTGNTIY
>TRBV28|TRBJ1-5
ASSSQAGRGQPQH
>TRBV3-1/TRBV3-2|TRBJ1-4
ASSQPRTGGRGEKLF
>TRBV5-8|TRBJ1-2
ASSPPAQGASYGYT
>TRBV9|TRBJ2-1
ASSAQGAHNEQF
>TRBV3-1/TRBV3-2|TRBJ2-1
ASRDAGSEQF
>TRBV7-2|TRBJ1-1
ASSMTEEAF
>TRBV3-1/TRBV3-2|TRBJ2-5
ASSKGRGGPETQY
>TRBV7-2|TRBJ1-1
ASSLGQVNTEAF
>TRBV7-8|TRBJ2-7
ASSLGSAGQAFYEQY
>TRBV6-6|TRBJ1-1
ASSSLGQGGSTEAF
>TRBV2|TRBJ1-3
ASRLTENSGNTIY
>TRBV7-2|TRBJ2-7
ASSPQSGQPYEQY
>TRBV13|TRBJ1-1
ASSLEGTEAF
>TRBV19|TRBJ1-3
ASSIQISGNTIY
>TRBV15|TRBJ1-6
ATSRDYTRGWNSPLH
>TRBV28|TRBJ1-5
ASSLGPGEGRPQH
>TRBV7-8|TRBJ2-5
ASSPRWLAETQY
>TRBV7-3|TRBJ2-1
ASSSRLAGYNEQF
>TRBV29-1|TRBJ2-1
SADRSEQF
>TRBV5-1|TRBJ1-3
ASSPGPGAGNTIY
>TRBV2|TRBJ1-2
ASQRRGFRYGYT
>TRBV6-5|TRBJ1-1
ASSYSRTGTTEAF
>TRBV9|TRBJ2-2
ASSVQGPNTGELF
>TRBV6-5|TRBJ1-1
ASSSPAGLNTEAF
>TRBV5-1|TRBJ2-5
ASGHDSTQETQY
>TRBV11-2|TRBJ1-6
ASSPGGGRKNSPLH
>TRBV7-9|TRBJ1-4
ASSSVYPATNEKLF